What follows are 22 T cell receptor beta chains derived from one specimen sequenced in a study of regulatory T cells in long-lasting Graves disease. HTBI primers from iRepertoire and Arm-PCR of CDR3 regions yielded the TCR beta libraries. TCRdb passed the multiplex PCR reads through MiXCR, listing each CDR3 protein once. The sample lists more than 350,000 distinct CDR3 sequences, more than 12% occurring once. Documented time point: newly diagnosed GD, antithyroid drugs for less than 3 months. Scientists built the TCR library using RNA that was extracted from PBMCs. This sample was shared with a second study, whose subject was T cells in Graves' hyperthyroidism and ophthalmopathy.

The sample in question was peripheral blood mononuclear cells (PBMCs), obtained at new diagnosis, from a patient treated with antithyroid drugs. These receptor sequences come from a woman aged 25 to 39 with Graves disease.

The V call is TRBV7-8, the J call TRBJ2-7, with TRBD1 matching 8 bases. The V segment lost 5 bases and the J segment 3 bases; nucleotides outside the gene matches: 9. Per germline, CDR1 SGHVS and CDR2 FQNEAQ. The CDR3 totals 15 residues. The CDR3 loop reads CASSRAGQGNYEQYF. The CDR3 nucleotides are TGTGCCAGCAGCCGGGCAGGACAGGGAAACTACGAGCAGTACTTC. The full variable domain, rest sourced from reference TRBV7-8 and TRBJ2-7, is GAGVSQSPRYKVAKRGQDVALRCDPISGHVSLFWYQQALGQGPEFLTYFQNEAQLDKSGLPSDRFFAERPEGSVSTLKIQRTQQEDSAVYLCASSRAGQGNYEQYFGPGTRLTVT.

To note about this clonotype: One junction end does not reproduce the germline sequence, and a read error may be involved. The V call is TRBV7-7, the J call TRBJ2-2; 13 bases map to TRBD2. The CDR3 is made up of 16 amino acids. Germline assignment: CDR1 SSHAT and CDR2 FNYEAQ (reference sequence). The CDR3 protein is CASSSTSGRASGELFF. CDR3 in DNA: TGTGCTAGCAGCTCCACTAGCGGGAGGGCCTCCGGGGAGCTGTTTTTT.

This clonotype turned up a few times. The V and J genes are TRBV6-1 and TRBJ1-5, with D perhaps TRBD1 (5 bases). CDR1 is MNHNS and CDR2 is SASEGT in the germline V gene. This CDR3 is built from 13 residues. V was pared by 6 bases and J by 0 bases, with 6 bases between. The CDR3 loop reads CASRGPSNQPQHF. The CDR3 DNA is TGTGCCAGCAGGGGGCCTAGCAATCAGCCCCAGCATTTT.

This sequence joins TRBV19 and TRBJ2-3; TRBD2 aligns across 10 bases. Germline assignment: CDR1 LNHDA and CDR2 SQIVND (reference sequence). Trimming took 0 bases from V and 7 from J; bases not matched to a gene: 7. This CDR3 is 16 amino acids long. The CDR3 sequence is CASSIDPHSGRNTQYF. CDR3 bases: TGTGCCAGTAGTATAGATCCCCATAGCGGGAGGAATACGCAGTATTTT. The full variable domain, in which reference TRBV19 and TRBJ2-3 provide the parts outside the CDR3, is DGGITQSPKYLFRKEGQNVTLSCEQNLNHDAMYWYRQDPGQGLRLIYYSQIVNDFQKGDIAEGYSVSREKKESFPLTVTSAQKNPTAFYLCASSIDPHSGRNTQYFGPGTRLTVL.

This clonotype came up many times. The chain carries TRBV6-2 or TRBV6-3 and TRBJ2-7; no definite D call. From germline, CDR1 is MNHEY and CDR2 SVGEGT. This CDR3 is 12 amino acids long. Trimming stripped 6 bases from V and 0 bases from J, with 6 bases between. Here the CDR3 DNA reads TGTGCCAGCAGGGCCGTCTCCTACGAGCAGTACTTC. It translates to CASRAVSYEQYF.

This chain uses TRBV6-9 with TRBJ2-5; D call uncertain. This CDR3 has 13 amino acids. Deletions cut 2 bases from V and 4 bases from J, with 8 bases between. The germline V gene encodes CDR1 MNHGY and CDR2 SVAAGI. CDR3 in DNA: TGTGCCAGCAGTTATGGGGTTGGAGAGACCCAGTACTTC. Its protein product is CASSYGVGETQYF.

This clonotype was counted a few times. The chain has TRBV27 and TRBJ1-5; D may be TRBD1 (5 bases). The germline V gene has CDR1 MNHEY and CDR2 SMNVEV (reference sequence). V was trimmed by 0 bases and J by 4 bases, leaving 10 bases between them. The CDR3 sequence is 15 residues long. CDR3: CASSLSYRLNQPQHF. DNA of the CDR3: TGTGCCAGCAGTTTATCGTACAGGTTAAATCAGCCCCAGCATTTT.

Many counts were recorded for this clonotype. The chain joins TRBV7-2 to TRBJ1-1; the D is unclear. V lost 2 bases, J lost 5 bases, and 12 bases lay in between. Germline V gene data show CDR1 as SGHTA and CDR2 as FQGNSA. The CDR3 covers 14 residues. The CDR3 DNA sequence: TGTGCCAGCAGCTTACACCGGGGAGGGACTGAAGCTTTCTTT. It encodes CASSLHRGGTEAFF.

This clonotype was observed a handful of times. The chain combines TRBV20-1 with TRBJ2-1; TRBD2 is a possible D gene (6 bases). This CDR3 is built from 16 residues. V lost 4 bases and J lost 0, with 16 bases in between. Germline V lookup: CDR1 DFQATT, CDR2 SNEGSKA (reference sequence). This CDR3 is CSAIPSSVTSYNEQFF. CDR3 nucleotides: TGCAGTGCTATCCCTTCTAGCGTGACCTCCTACAATGAGCAGTTCTTC.

On this clonotype: This sequence is one base from a far larger clone and is likely a read error. In nucleotides, the CDR3 is TGTGCCAGCAGCCGAGCAGAGGGGGCCTCCTACGAGCAGTACTTC. Its protein is CASSRAEGASYEQYF. The V call is TRBV11-2, the J call TRBJ2-7; the match to TRBD1 covers 7 bases. The V and J ends lost 5 bases and 0 bases, in that order; junction bases with no gene match: 7. Per germline, CDR1 SGHAT and CDR2 FQNNGV. This CDR3 comprises 15 residues.

This clonotype showed up just a few times. J is TRBJ2-7 and V is TRBV4-1; D uncertain. V lost 1 base, J lost 2 bases, and 9 bases lay in between. This CDR3 has 14 amino acids. Germline CDR1 reads MGHRA; CDR2 reads YSYEKL. The DNA for the CDR3 is TGCGCCAGCAGCCAAGGGGAAACGACCTACGAGCAGTACTTC. This sequence encodes CASSQGETTYEQYF.

This clonotype was seen a handful of times. This chain connects TRBV27 to TRBJ1-4; D possibly corresponds to TRBD1 (5 bases). Germline CDR1 and CDR2: MNHEY and SMNVEV (reference sequence). This CDR3 region has 12 residues. Trimming stripped 7 bases from V and 6 bases from J, with 9 bases between. CDR3: CASKGADEKLFF. For the CDR3, the DNA is TGTGCCAGCAAAGGGGCGGATGAAAAACTGTTTTTT.

The J gene is TRBJ2-5, the V gene TRBV28; no clear D gene. The germline V gene has CDR1 MDHEN and CDR2 SYDVKM. CDR3 length: 14 amino acids. The germline V and J ends were trimmed by 6 bases and 1 base, with 12 bases remaining between them. The CDR3 coding sequence is TGTGCCAGCAGCCCTGGAGAGGCCCAAGAGACCCAGTACTTC. As protein: CASSPGEAQETQYF.

This clonotype was picked up many times. The V gene is TRBV13, the J gene TRBJ2-3, with D perhaps assigned TRBD1 or TRBD2 (6 bases each). V was pared by 3 bases and J by 6 bases, with 22 bases between. This CDR3 has 17 amino acids. Germline assignment: CDR1 PRHDT and CDR2 FYEKMQ (reference sequence). The CDR3 coding sequence is TGTGCCAGCAGCTTCCCGTCGGATCGGGGGCCGGGGGATACGCAGTATTTT. Translation gives CASSFPSDRGPGDTQYF.

This clonotype has at least ten counts. This rearrangement joins TRBV2 to TRBJ2-1; D not resolved. The CDR3 is 12 residues long. Germline V gene lookup returns CDR1 SNHLY and CDR2 FYNNEI. V gave up 0 bases and J gave up 9 bases, with 6 bases separating them. CDR3 nucleotides: TGTGCCAGCAGTGAAGCTGTTGGTGAGCAGTTCTTC. Its protein product is CASSEAVGEQFF.

This chain connects TRBV25-1 to TRBJ1-3; the match to TRBD1 covers 7 bases. Losses at the gene ends were 5 bases for V and 8 bases for J; bases not matched to a gene: 6. This CDR3 has 13 residues. CDR1 is MGHDK and CDR2 is SYGVNS in the germline V gene. The DNA of the CDR3 is TGTGCCAGCAGTTCGAGGGGGCGGCACACCATATATTTT. It is translated as CASSSRGRHTIYF.

This clonotype was seen more than once but under ten times. The V and J genes are TRBV20-1 and TRBJ1-5; D perhaps matches TRBD1 (6 bases). The CDR3 contains 13 residues. Germline CDR1 is DFQATT and CDR2 is SNEGSKA (reference sequence). Trimming left V 0 bases short and J 6 bases short, with 9 bases between. The CDR3 bases are TGCAGTGCTAGAGAGGGGGCTAGTCAGCCCCAGCATTTT. This sequence encodes CSAREGASQPQHF.

On this clonotype: A far larger clone is only one base removed, so a read error is likely. The chain links TRBV6-4 to TRBJ2-1, with TRBD2 as a possible D gene (5 bases). V shed 4 bases and J shed 13 bases, with 29 bases lying between them. The CDR3 loop spans 17 amino acids. The germline CDR1 and CDR2 sequences are MRHNA and SNTAGT. Here the CDR3 reads CASSVGFLTEEGETQFF. The CDR3 DNA sequence: TGTGCCAGCAGTGTCGGATTCCTGACCGAAGAGGGCGAGACCCAGTTCTTC.

This clonotype was seen at least ten times. The chain links TRBV6-5 to TRBJ2-7, with D uncertain. Germline CDR1 is MNHEY and CDR2 is SVGAGI. The CDR3 extends over 15 amino acids. The V gene lost 0 bases and the J gene lost 0 bases, with 9 bases spanning the gap. In DNA form, the CDR3 reads TGTGCCAGCAGTTACTCAGCACAGCTCTCCTACGAGCAGTACTTC. It yields the protein CASSYSAQLSYEQYF.

The V and J genes are TRBV24-1 and TRBJ1-2; D not certain. Germline V CDR1 and CDR2: KGHDR, SFDVKD. This CDR3 is built from 13 residues. Trimming took off 8 bases at V and 8 bases at J, with 17 bases between the two ends. The CDR3 coding sequence is TGTGCCACCAACCGGACTCCTGCGGGAGGCTACACCTTC. Encoded protein: CATNRTPAGGYTF.

This clonotype was detected many times. The chain employs TRBV6-1 and TRBJ1-1; D gene ambiguous. Deletions cut 5 bases from V and 7 bases from J, with 14 bases between. The CDR3 length is 13 residues. The germline V gene has CDR1 MNHNS and CDR2 SASEGT. The CDR3 nucleotides read TGTGCCAGCAGTCGCATAAAGGAAGGTGAAGCTTTCTTT. Its translation: CASSRIKEGEAFF.

This clonotype was recorded at least ten times. The V gene is TRBV20-1, the J gene TRBJ2-5; the D gene is possibly TRBD1 (5 bases). Trimming pared 6 bases from V and 5 bases from J, leaving 16 bases between. This CDR3 spans 13 amino acids. Germline-derived CDR1 and CDR2 are DFQATT and SNEGSKA (reference sequence). CDR3 bases: TGCAGTGCCCACGTGGGCAACAGGGAGACCCAGTACTTC. Protein sequence: CSAHVGNRETQYF.